The present T cell receptor (beta chain) was sequenced within a study of control samples from healthy donors and cancer patients. Measured with immunoSEQ multiplex PCR; TCRdb has only the in-frame clones, and not every one. The data contain roughly 90,000 clones, approximately 95% of them singletons. The CDR3 runs 16 residues. Trimming at V came to 5 bases and at J to 4 bases, leaving 10 bases not matched to a gene. CDR1 is LNHNV, CDR2 YYDKDF, per germline (reference sequence). The sequence derives from a woman under 40 in good health. The chain couples TRBV15 to TRBJ1-5, with 8 bases fitting TRBD1. The source material was blood. CDR3 coding DNA: TGTGCCACCAGCTGGGGGACAGGAGTTACAAATCAGCCCCAGCATTTT. Protein sequence: CATSWGTGVTNQPQHF.